These T cell receptor beta chains were read from a single sample in a study of CD8 T cells in Susac syndrome. TCRdb used MiXCR to reprocess the immunoSEQ multiplex PCR reads, holding one entry per CDR3 protein. The sample records approximately 100,000 distinct CDR3 sequences, nearly 95% being singletons. The sample comprised CD4+ T cells from PBMCs. The receptor set was obtained from a human donor in good health. The CDR3 runs from the conserved cysteine through the conserved F or W. A D gene is named only where the DNA matches it firmly. Clone size is not always given. Where it is, it says once, few, many or a class for expanded clones.

j_gene | v_gene | abundance | d_gene | CDR3nt | CDR3aa
TRBJ1-2 | TRBV29-1 | once | TRBD1 | TGCAGCGTACCCAGGGGGCAGGGATATGGCTACACCTTC | CSVPRGQGYGYTF
TRBJ2-6 | TRBV5-1 | few | - | TGCGCCAGCAGCGCGACAGGTGCCGGGGCCAACGTCCTGACTTTC | CASSATGAGANVLTF
TRBJ2-6 | TRBV28 | - | - | TGTGCCAGCAGCCCCCCAGGCTCTGGGGCCAACGTCCTGACTTTC | CASSPPGSGANVLTF
TRBJ2-3 | TRBV7-6 | - | - | TGTGCCAGCAGCCTTCTTACAGATACGCAGTATTTT | CASSLLTDTQYF
TRBJ2-5 | TRBV18 | once | - | TGTGCCAGCTCCTATTCGTCGGGTTTTGAGACCCAGTACTTC | CASSYSSGFETQYF
TRBJ1-1 | TRBV6-5 | - | TRBD1 | TGTGCCACCCAGGGGGGGTTGACTGAAGCTTTCTTT | CATQGGLTEAFF
TRBJ1-1 | TRBV29-1 | - | - | TGCAGCGTTGTTGGAGGGGGAGGGACTGAAGCTTTCTTT | CSVVGGGGTEAFF
TRBJ1-2 | TRBV5-1 | - | - | TGCGCCAGCAGCGCCGTCGCGGGGGGCACGGTTGGCTACACCTTC | CASSAVAGGTVGYTF
TRBJ2-7 | TRBV20-1 | - | - | TGCAGTGCTAGTTCTCCTAGCTCCTACGAGCAGTACTTC | CSASSPSSYEQYF
TRBJ2-2 | TRBV4-3 | - | - | TGCGCCAGCAGCCAAGAGGAAGGGAACACCGGGGAGCTGTTTTTT | CASSQEEGNTGELFF
TRBJ2-7 | TRBV6-2/TRBV6-3 | few | - | - | CASSSSGGTYEQYF
TRBJ2-6 | TRBV6-2/TRBV6-3 | - | - | TGTGCCAGCAGTCACCTCTCCCCTGCCAACGTCCTGACTTTC | CASSHLSPANVLTF
TRBJ2-2 | TRBV7-8 | - | TRBD2 | TGTGCCAGCAGCTTAGCGCCAGCGGGAGCGAGAACCGGGGAGCTGTTTTTT | CASSLAPAGARTGELFF
TRBJ2-1 | TRBV6-4 | - | TRBD1 | TGTGCCAGCAGGACAGGGGCAAATGAGCAGTTCTTC | CASRTGANEQFF
TRBJ1-3 | TRBV12-3/TRBV12-4 | once | TRBD1 | TGTGCCAGCAGTTTCGGCCAGGGGGCTGGAAACACCATATATTTT | CASSFGQGAGNTIYF
TRBJ1-5 | TRBV27 | - | - | TGTGCCAGCAGTTTTGTGGGAAATCAGCCCCAGCATTTT | CASSFVGNQPQHF
TRBJ2-7 | TRBV29-1 | - | - | TGCAGCGGAAAATGGGGCGGGTACGAGCAGTACTTC | CSGKWGGYEQYF
TRBJ1-2 | TRBV12-3/TRBV12-4 | - | - | TGTGCCAGCAGTTTAGAGGCAGGAGGATCCGGCTACACCTTC | CASSLEAGGSGYTF
TRBJ2-2 | TRBV29-1 | - | TRBD1 | TGCAGCGTAGAACCCGGGACAGGGGCCGGGGAGCTGTTTTTT | CSVEPGTGAGELFF
TRBJ1-5 | TRBV4-2 | - | - | TGTGCCAGCAGCGCAGGGGCGGGCAATCAGCCCCAGCATTTT | CASSAGAGNQPQHF
TRBJ2-1 | TRBV5-1 | once | TRBD1 | TGCGCCAGCAGCGTGGGACAGTACTTCAATGAGCAGTTCTTC | CASSVGQYFNEQFF
TRBJ2-1 | TRBV11-1 | - | TRBD2 | TGTGCCAGCAGCTTAGTAGGTCGGGGGAGGGCCAAGGTTGGTGAGCAGTTCTTC | CASSLVGRGRAKVGEQFF
TRBJ1-3 | TRBV7-9 | - | TRBD1 | TGTGCCAGCAGCATACAGACAGGGACCTCTGGAAACACCATATATTTT | CASSIQTGTSGNTIYF